The source of this T cell receptor (beta chain) is a study of beta chain features in type 1 diabetes. CD4+ naive, central memory, regulatory and stem cell-like memory cells were sorted via CD45RO/CCR7/CD25/CD127/CD95/CD27. The investigators reverse transcribed all of the isolated RNA, so they sequenced expressed TCRB transcripts. Sequenced by immunoSEQ multiplex PCR; TCRdb stores in-frame clones only, minus some. Of hundreds of thousands of clones in the sample, about a tenth were seen once. This clone was recorded a few times. Its antigen is still unknown. Regarding the study as a whole: Comparison showed that naive, central memory and Treg TCRB repertoires appeared more similar among patients than among healthy donors. In all four CD4+ subsets, TCRB CDR3 length was significantly, moderately reduced in type 1 diabetes. Fewer junction insertions and more nucleotide deletions appeared in type 1 diabetes patients. A cDNA-based sequencing approach could over-represent cells with high TCR expression.

The sequence was obtained from a young man with type 1 diabetes. The sequenced material came from naive CD4+ T cells from blood.

The CDR3 DNA sequence: TGTGCCAGCAGTTCCTTACAGGGGAGTCAGCCCCAGCATTTT. Residues: CASSSLQGSQPQHF. The chain joins TRBV28 to TRBJ1-5; 7 nucleotides align to TRBD1. The CDR3 runs to 14 residues. Germline V CDR1 and CDR2: MDHEN, SYDVKM. The ends lost 4 bases at V and 6 bases at J; junction bases unmatched: 6.